This passage covers 27 T cell receptor beta chains from one sample sequenced in a study of OX40 agonist ivuxolimab in advanced cancers. The repertoire was sequenced with immunoSEQ multiplex PCR; TCRdb's copy has only in-frame clones and lacks some. The data hold tens of thousands of clones, with approximately 91% observed a single time. The source material was CD4+ or CD8+ T cells sorted from blood, sampled in a trial of the OX40 agonist ivuxolimab. The receptors were gathered from an adult with an advanced solid tumor such as melanoma, head and neck, liver or kidney cancer.

A single count supports this clone. The chain carries TRBV19 and TRBJ2-1, with 8 bases aligning to TRBD1. The CDR3 runs to 13 residues. Trimming took 5 bases from V and 8 from J; bases not matched to a gene: 5. Germline V gene data show CDR1 as LNHDA and CDR2 as SQIVND (reference sequence). CDR3 coding DNA: TGTGCCAGTAGTTTGGGGACAGGCCATGAGCAGTTCTTC. Amino acid sequence: CASSLGTGHEQFF.

V gene TRBV28 combines with J gene TRBJ2-3; no clear D gene. The CDR3 extends over 17 amino acids. With 1 base removed from V and 2 bases from J, the gap between germline ends came to 16 bases. CDR1 MDHEN and CDR2 SYDVKM come from the germline V gene. The CDR3 sequence: CASSLSGEETNTDTQYF. Written as DNA, the CDR3 is TGTGCCAGCAGTTTATCCGGTGAGGAGACGAACACAGATACGCAGTATTTT.

In its sample, this clone was seen a few times. This chain connects TRBV5-4 to TRBJ2-6; D remains ambiguous. V lost 0 bases to trimming and J lost 0 bases, with 10 bases between them. The CDR3 runs 17 residues. The germline gives CDR1 SGHNT, CDR2 YYREEE (reference sequence). CDR3 region: CASSLDSPYSGANVLTF. The CDR3 nucleotides read TGTGCCAGCAGCTTGGACAGCCCATACTCTGGGGCCAACGTCCTGACTTTC.

The rearrangement joins TRBV7-9 to TRBJ2-6; no clear D gene. Germline V lookup: CDR1 SEHNR, CDR2 FQNEAQ (reference sequence). The CDR3 is 14 residues long. Deletions cut 7 bases from V and 0 bases from J, with 7 bases between. The CDR3 region is CASNVVSGANVLTF. The CDR3 DNA reads TGTGCCAGCAATGTTGTCTCTGGGGCCAACGTCCTGACTTTC.

This clone occurred once. The chain joins TRBV27 to TRBJ2-2; D is possibly TRBD1 (6 bases). CDR3 size: 14 residues. Trimming left V 2 bases short and J 6 bases short, with 10 bases between. Germline assignment: CDR1 MNHEY and CDR2 SMNVEV (reference sequence). CDR3 in DNA: TGTGCCAGCAGTTTAGGGGGCGCGGCCGGGGAGCTGTTTTTT. This translates into CASSLGGAAGELFF.

The gene calls are TRBV9 and TRBJ2-7; 9 nucleotides line up with TRBD1. CDR3 size: 13 residues. Germline trimming cut 7 bases from V and 2 bases from J; bases unmatched to any gene: 4. The germline V gene has CDR1 SGDLS and CDR2 YYNGEE. The CDR3 protein is CASSGTGPYEQYF. The CDR3, as DNA: TGTGCCAGCTCCGGGACAGGGCCCTACGAGCAGTACTTC.

This chain uses TRBV11-1 with TRBJ2-5; 10 nucleotides match TRBD2. The V and J ends lost 1 base and 5 bases, in that order; junction bases with no gene match: 7. The CDR3 runs to 16 residues. CDR1 is SGHAT and CDR2 is FQDESV in the germline V gene (reference sequence). The DNA for the CDR3 is TGTGCCAGCAGCTTAGAGGGGGGACTAGCGTTTGAGACCCAGTACTTC. Residues: CASSLEGGLAFETQYF.

Note on this clone: The sample contains more than one DNA sequence encoding this CDR3. This chain joins TRBV27 and TRBJ2-2, with a tentative D call TRBD2 (5 bases). The CDR3 is 13 residues long. The germline V and J ends were trimmed by 2 bases and 7 bases, with 8 bases remaining between them. CDR1 is MNHEY and CDR2 is SMNVEV in the germline V gene (reference sequence). The CDR3 region has the DNA TGTGCCAGCAGTTTAATGGAGGACGGGGAGCTGTTTTTT. Protein sequence: CASSLMEDGELFF.

The rearrangement joins TRBV28 to TRBJ2-7; 9 bases fit TRBD1. The CDR3 has 14 residues. The germline CDR1 and CDR2 sequences are MDHEN and SYDVKM. V shed 6 bases and J 6 bases; nucleotides not matched to a gene: 9. CDR3 sequence reads: CASRYRDRAPEQYF. The CDR3 DNA reads TGTGCCAGCAGATACCGGGACAGGGCACCCGAGCAGTACTTC.

The chain is built from TRBV6-1 and TRBJ1-1; D is perhaps TRBD1 (5 bases). The CDR3 loop spans 15 amino acids. V lost 2 bases to trimming and J lost 3 bases, with 13 bases between them. Per germline, CDR1 MNHNS and CDR2 SASEGT. CDR3 loop: CASSETTASHTEAFF. The CDR3 DNA reads TGTGCCAGCAGTGAAACGACAGCGTCGCACACTGAAGCTTTCTTT.

V gene TRBV2 combines with J gene TRBJ2-7; a possible D gene is TRBD2 (5 bases). V gave up 2 bases and J gave up 2 bases, with 10 bases separating them. This CDR3 region has 14 residues. Germline V CDR1 and CDR2: SNHLY, FYNNEI. The CDR3 DNA reads as TGTGCCAGCAGTGAATTGACGAGGGCCTACGAGCAGTACTTC. Protein: CASSELTRAYEQYF.

The chain employs TRBV7-8 and TRBJ1-1, with 7 bases that match TRBD1. CDR3 length: 15 amino acids. V shed 1 base, J shed 4 bases, and the junction held 6 bases outside the gene matches. The germline CDR1 and CDR2 sequences are SGHVS and FQNEAQ. The CDR3 is CASSLGPGGGTEAFF. The CDR3 bases are TGTGCCAGCAGCTTAGGTCCAGGGGGAGGCACTGAAGCTTTCTTT.

The gene calls are TRBV29-1 and TRBJ2-5; D is perhaps TRBD1 (5 bases). The V and J ends lost 5 bases and 5 bases respectively, with 9 bases between them. The CDR3 is 11 amino acids. Germline CDR1 reads SQVTM; CDR2 reads ANQGSEA. The CDR3 DNA sequence: TGCAGCGTTCCAGGGATGGAGACCCAGTACTTC. Its protein is CSVPGMETQYF.

The chain employs TRBV15 and TRBJ2-3, with 9 bases lining up with TRBD2. V was clipped by 0 bases and J by 2 bases; unmatched bases: 6. The germline V gene has CDR1 LNHNV and CDR2 YYDKDF (reference sequence). The CDR3 spans 17 residues. The chain's CDR3 is CATSRDRGRGITDTQYF. The CDR3 coding sequence is TGTGCCACCAGCAGAGATCGCGGGAGGGGGATCACAGATACGCAGTATTTT.

The chain employs TRBV4-2 and TRBJ1-3; D not resolved. Germline CDR1 and CDR2: LGHNA and YNFKEQ. This CDR3 contains 13 residues. The V end was cut by 0 bases, the J end by 1 base, with 1 base between. CDR3 coding DNA: TGTGCCAGCAGCCAAGATTCTGGAAACACCATATATTTT. Its translation is CASSQDSGNTIYF.

The sample holds one count of this clone. J is TRBJ2-1 and V is TRBV18; 7 bases line up with TRBD2. The J segment lost 0 bases and the V segment lost 3 bases, leaving 2 bases of the junction unmatched. The CDR3 runs to 15 residues. The germline V gene has CDR1 KGHSH and CDR2 LQKENI. The CDR3 coding sequence is TGTGCCAGCTCACCGGGAGGGAGCTCCTACAATGAGCAGTTCTTC. Encoded protein: CASSPGGSSYNEQFF. Supplemented by reference TRBV18 and TRBJ2-1, the full variable domain reads NAGVMQNPRHLVRRRGQEARLRCSPMKGHSHVYWYRQLPEEGLKFMVYLQKENIIDESGMPKERFSAEFPKEGPSILRIQQVVRGDSAAYFCASSPGGSSYNEQFFGPGTRLTVL.

The V gene is TRBV28, the J gene TRBJ2-1; D remains ambiguous. Germline V gives CDR1 MDHEN, CDR2 SYDVKM. V gave up 3 bases and J gave up 1 base, with 13 bases separating them. The CDR3 consists of 16 residues. The CDR3 DNA reads as TGTGCCAGCAGTTTTAAGGTAGGCCCTTCCTACAATGAGCAGTTCTTC. It codes for CASSFKVGPSYNEQFF.

The chain recombines TRBV28 with TRBJ2-7, with TRBD1 identical over 10 bases. Germline V gene sequence: CDR1 MDHEN, CDR2 SYDVKM. The CDR3 spans 15 residues. With 6 bases clipped from V and 5 bases from J, the junction kept 10 bases outside the gene matches. The CDR3 DNA sequence: TGTGCCAGCAGCCCGGTCGGGACAGGGGTCCACGAGCAGTACTTC. Translated: CASSPVGTGVHEQYF. The full variable domain, its missing parts supplied by reference TRBV28 and TRBJ2-7, is DVKVTQSSRYLVKRTGEKVFLECVQDMDHENMFWYRQDPGLGLRLIYFSYDVKMKEKGDIPEGYSVSREKKERFSLILESASTNQTSMYLCASSPVGTGVHEQYFGPGTRLTVT.

This clone was seen at least ten times. The chain combines TRBV7-9 with TRBJ1-2; no clear D. Germline assignment: CDR1 SEHNR and CDR2 FQNEAQ (reference sequence). V was cut by 5 bases and J by 2 bases, with 6 bases left in between. The CDR3 has 12 amino acids. Written as DNA, the CDR3 is TGTGCCAGCAGCCCCCCAAACTATGGCTACACCTTC. Protein sequence: CASSPPNYGYTF.

The chain links TRBV7-9 to TRBJ1-4, with 7 bases identical to TRBD1. The V and J ends lost 5 bases and 4 bases, in that order; junction bases with no gene match: 7. This CDR3 is built from 15 residues. Germline V gives CDR1 SEHNR, CDR2 FQNEAQ (reference sequence). CDR3 sequence: CASSPKGTVNEKLFF. CDR3 nucleotides: TGTGCCAGCAGCCCGAAAGGGACAGTTAATGAAAAACTGTTTTTT.

The chain links TRBV11-2 to TRBJ1-1; D remains unclear. This CDR3 is built from 12 residues. Deletions cut 5 bases from V and 2 bases from J, with 6 bases between. CDR1 and CDR2 (germline): SGHAT, FQNNGV. The CDR3 is CASSRDNTEAFF. The CDR3 DNA is TGTGCCAGCAGCCGAGATAACACTGAAGCTTTCTTT.

The rearrangement uses TRBV27 and TRBJ2-7; D not certain. The ends were cut back, 2 bases at V and 4 bases at J, with 3 bases in the middle. Germline V lookup: CDR1 MNHEY, CDR2 SMNVEV (reference sequence). This CDR3 spans 11 amino acids. The CDR3 bases are TGTGCCAGCAGTTTAGTTTACGAGCAGTACTTC. This codes for CASSLVYEQYF.

The chain recombines TRBV7-3 with TRBJ1-1, with 7 bases aligning to TRBD1. Looked up from germline, CDR1 is SGHTA and CDR2 is FQGTGA. The CDR3 length is 14 residues. V lost 5 bases to trimming and J lost 3 bases; unmatched junction nucleotides: 6. The CDR3 nucleotides read TGTGCCAGCAGCCCCCGTCAGGGGGACACTGAAGCTTTCTTT. This sequence encodes CASSPRQGDTEAFF.

This chain joins TRBV25-1 and TRBJ2-7; 10 nucleotides align to TRBD2. Trimming took 5 bases from V and 5 from J; bases not matched to a gene: 9. The CDR3 covers 15 residues. Looked up from germline, CDR1 is MGHDK and CDR2 is SYGVNS. The CDR3 protein is CASSTRAGGVDEQYF. The DNA for the CDR3 is TGTGCCAGCAGTACCCGAGCGGGAGGGGTCGACGAGCAGTACTTC.

This clone was seen a few times. The J gene is TRBJ2-1, the V gene TRBV7-3, with 8 bases lining up with TRBD2. With V trimmed by 3 bases and J by 4 bases, 8 bases remained unmatched. Germline V gene data show CDR1 as SGHTA and CDR2 as FQGTGA. The CDR3 covers 16 residues. CDR3 region: CASSLGTRSFYNEQFF. In DNA form, the CDR3 reads TGTGCCAGCAGCTTGGGGACTAGATCCTTTTACAATGAGCAGTTCTTC.

The V gene is TRBV28, the J gene TRBJ2-5; the D gene could be TRBD1 or TRBD2 (5 bases each). The V gene's germline CDR1 is MDHEN and CDR2 SYDVKM. Between the trimmed V and J ends, which lost 5 bases and 5 bases, there was a span of 15 bases. The CDR3 totals 14 residues. In DNA, the CDR3 is TGTGCCAGCAGTCCGTACGGGGCGCGGGAGACCCAGTACTTC. Its protein is CASSPYGARETQYF.

Only one count was recorded for this clone. This chain connects TRBV28 to TRBJ1-4, with 7 positions matching TRBD1. Germline CDR1 is MDHEN and CDR2 is SYDVKM. V lost 6 bases and J lost 7; bases outside the gene matches: 11. This CDR3 comprises 15 residues. The CDR3, as DNA: TGTGCCAGCAGCCCTACGACAGGGTCGAGTGAAAAACTGTTTTTT. Its protein is CASSPTTGSSEKLFF.